This T cell receptor (beta chain) was captured by sequencing in a study of shared clonotypes between healthy human individuals. Findings of the study overall: Naive CD4 clonotypes were shared across a handful of donors at 5% to 6%. Even with large depth, rarefaction showed that sorted-subset sequencing was incomplete.

The count of this clone is one. As yet, its antigen is unknown. Germline V gene sequence: CDR1 ENHRY, CDR2 SYGVKD. The CDR3 spans 14 residues. Trimming removed 4 bases at V and 2 bases at J, with 9 bases between. Method: immunoSEQ multiplex PCR; TCRdb's copy keeps in-frame clones and lacks some. Among about 2.5 million clones listed, around 90% were seen once. The clonotype originates from a man younger than 35 in good health. Some clones in this sample may be carry-over from other donors' samples. The material sequenced was naive CD4+ T cells from PBMCs. Subset described: CD45RA+ positively selected. This chain connects TRBV10-3 to TRBJ2-1; D gene ambiguous. The CDR3 DNA reads as TGTGCCATCAGTGCTGCGGAAACCTACAATGAGCAGTTCTTC. Its protein is CAISAAETYNEQFF.